A selection of T cell receptor beta chains follows, all from one sample in a study of T cells in Graves' hyperthyroidism and ophthalmopathy. In TCRdb, the multiplex PCR reads were re-called with MiXCR into one record per CDR3 protein. The sample has about 500,000 distinct CDR3 sequences; 16% are singletons. The sample was blood. Every receptor here comes from a young woman with Graves' hyperthyroidism. Each CDR3 is given with its conserved first and last residue. D genes are given only for firm matches. Not every row has a clone size; where given, it reads once, few, many or a size class.

D gene,clone size,J gene,V gene,CDR3 protein,CDR3 DNA
NA,many,TRBJ2-1,TRBV2,CASGTYNEQFF,TGTGCCAGCGGGACGTACAATGAGCAGTTCTTC
NA,few,TRBJ1-2,TRBV9,CASSVNAGANYGYTF,TGTGCCAGCAGCGTCAACGCAGGCGCTAACTATGGCTACACCTTC
NA,NA,TRBJ2-5,TRBV25-1,CASSRSGTLQGETQYF,TGTGCCAGCAGTAGATCCGGGACCTTGCAGGGGGAGACCCAGTACTTC
TRBD1,NA,TRBJ1-1,TRBV29-1,CSVEDVSGGDSTEAFF,TGCAGCGTTGAAGATGTCTCAGGGGGCGATAGCACTGAAGCTTTCTTT
TRBD1,NA,TRBJ2-1,TRBV6-1,CASSGEGASGGEQFF,TGTGCCAGCAGCGGAGAGGGGGCTAGTGGGGGTGAGCAGTTCTTC
NA,NA,TRBJ2-1,TRBV2,CASSEGEALGEREQFF,TGTGCCAGCAGTGAGGGGGAGGCCCTTGGCGAGCGAGAGCAGTTCTTC
TRBD1,NA,TRBJ2-7,TRBV4-2,CASSQGTGPYEQYF,TGTGCCAGCAGCCAAGGGACAGGCCCATACGAGCAGTACTTC
TRBD1,many,TRBJ2-7,TRBV20-1,CSARLQGREQYF,TGCAGTGCTAGACTACAGGGGCGGGAGCAGTACTTC
NA,NA,TRBJ1-1,TRBV6-2/TRBV6-3,CASSFGSATEAFF,TGTGCCAGCAGTTTCGGCAGTGCCACTGAAGCTTTCTTT
NA,few,TRBJ1-2,TRBV7-9,CASSLTLNGYTF,TGTGCCAGCAGCCTCACCCTTAATGGCTACACCTTC
NA,once,TRBJ2-1,TRBV5-1,CASSPEKGRWNEQFF,TGCGCCAGCAGCCCAGAGAAAGGGAGGTGGAATGAGCAGTTCTTC
NA,many,TRBJ1-2,TRBV6-2/TRBV6-3,CASSYGTIYGYTF,TGTGCCAGCAGTTACGGGACAATCTATGGCTACACCTTC
NA,many,TRBJ2-7,TRBV28,CASSTRTYEQYF,TGTGCCAGCAGCACTCGGACCTACGAGCAGTACTTC
NA,NA,TRBJ2-7,TRBV20-1,CSASGDNIYEQYF,TGCAGTGCTAGTGGGGACAACATCTACGAGCAGTACTTC
TRBD2,NA,TRBJ2-2,TRBV24-1,CATSDGLAGGPRELFF,TGTGCCACCAGTGATGGACTAGCGGGAGGGCCTCGGGAGCTGTTTTTT
NA,few,TRBJ2-1,TRBV6-1,CASGDWGGKQFF,TGTGCCAGCGGGGACTGGGGCGGGAAGCAGTTCTTC